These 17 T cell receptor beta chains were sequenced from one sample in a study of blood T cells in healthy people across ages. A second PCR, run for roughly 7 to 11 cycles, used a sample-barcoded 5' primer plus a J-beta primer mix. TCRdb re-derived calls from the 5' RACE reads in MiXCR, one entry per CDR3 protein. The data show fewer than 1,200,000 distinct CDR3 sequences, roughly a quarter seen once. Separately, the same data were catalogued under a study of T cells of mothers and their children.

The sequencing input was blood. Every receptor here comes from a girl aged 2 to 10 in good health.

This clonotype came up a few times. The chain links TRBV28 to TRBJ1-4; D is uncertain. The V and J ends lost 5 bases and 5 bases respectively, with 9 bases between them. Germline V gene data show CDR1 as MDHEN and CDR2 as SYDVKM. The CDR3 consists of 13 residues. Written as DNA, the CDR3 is TGTGCCAGCAGTCCGGCCATAAATGAAAAACTGTTTTTT. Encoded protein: CASSPAINEKLFF.

The CDR3 DNA follows: TGCAGCGTCCTTATGGGCCACGAGCAGTACTTC. Amino acids: CSVLMGHEQYF. This chain uses TRBV29-1 with TRBJ2-5; no clear D. The DNA end lines up better with TRBJ2-7; the J call may be wrong. Per the germline V gene, CDR1 is SQVTM and CDR2 is ANQGSEA. The CDR3 has 11 residues.

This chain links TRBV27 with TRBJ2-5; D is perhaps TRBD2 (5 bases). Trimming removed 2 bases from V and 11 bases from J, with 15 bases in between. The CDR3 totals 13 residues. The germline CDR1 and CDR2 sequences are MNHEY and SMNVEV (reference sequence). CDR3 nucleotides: TGTGCCAGCAGTTTAGAGTACCCTGGGGAGCAGTACTTC. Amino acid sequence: CASSLEYPGEQYF.

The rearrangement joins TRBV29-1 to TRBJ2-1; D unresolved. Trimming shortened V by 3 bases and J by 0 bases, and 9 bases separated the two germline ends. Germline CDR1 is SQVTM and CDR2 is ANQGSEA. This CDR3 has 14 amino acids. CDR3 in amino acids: CSVEVASSYNEQFF. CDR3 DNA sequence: TGCAGCGTTGAGGTGGCTTCCTCCTACAATGAGCAGTTCTTC.

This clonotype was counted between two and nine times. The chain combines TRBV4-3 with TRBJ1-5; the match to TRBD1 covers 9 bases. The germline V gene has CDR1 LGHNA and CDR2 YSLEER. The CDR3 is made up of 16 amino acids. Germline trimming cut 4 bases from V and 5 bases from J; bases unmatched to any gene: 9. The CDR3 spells CASSPKTGTGYQPQHF. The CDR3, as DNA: TGCGCCAGCAGCCCAAAAACCGGGACAGGGTATCAGCCCCAGCATTTT.

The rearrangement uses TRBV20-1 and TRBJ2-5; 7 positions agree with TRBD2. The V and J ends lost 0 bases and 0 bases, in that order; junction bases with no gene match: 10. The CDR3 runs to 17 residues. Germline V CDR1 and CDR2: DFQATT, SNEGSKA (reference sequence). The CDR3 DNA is TGCAGTGCTAGAGATGGGGGGGGGAGGGCATACCAAGAGACCCAGTACTTC. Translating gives CSARDGGGRAYQETQYF.

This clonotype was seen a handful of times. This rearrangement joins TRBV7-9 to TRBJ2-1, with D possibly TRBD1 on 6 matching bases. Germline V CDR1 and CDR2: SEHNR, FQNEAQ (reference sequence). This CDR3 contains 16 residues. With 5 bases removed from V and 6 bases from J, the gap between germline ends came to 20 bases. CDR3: CASSAPRTASSNEQFF. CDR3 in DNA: TGTGCCAGCAGCGCGCCCCGGACAGCCTCGAGCAATGAGCAGTTCTTC.

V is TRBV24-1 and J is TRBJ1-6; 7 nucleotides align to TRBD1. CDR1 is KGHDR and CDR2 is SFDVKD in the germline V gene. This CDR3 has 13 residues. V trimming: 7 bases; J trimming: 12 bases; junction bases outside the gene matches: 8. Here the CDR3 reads CATRQRQGGPLHF. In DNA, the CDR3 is TGTGCCACCAGGCAAAGACAGGGAGGACCCCTCCACTTT.

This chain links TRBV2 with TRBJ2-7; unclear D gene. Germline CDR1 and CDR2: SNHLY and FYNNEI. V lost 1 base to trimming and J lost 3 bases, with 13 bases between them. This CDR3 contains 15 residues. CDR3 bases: TGTGCCAGCAGTGAAGGAACTACTGTATACTACGAGCAGTACTTC. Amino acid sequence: CASSEGTTVYYEQYF.

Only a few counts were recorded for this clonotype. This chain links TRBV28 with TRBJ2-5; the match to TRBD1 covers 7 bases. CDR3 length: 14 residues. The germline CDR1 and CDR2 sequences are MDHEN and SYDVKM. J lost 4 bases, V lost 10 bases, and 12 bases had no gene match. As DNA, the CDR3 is TGTGCCACCCTATTAACAGGGGCCGGAGAGACCCAGTACTTC. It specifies CATLLTGAGETQYF.

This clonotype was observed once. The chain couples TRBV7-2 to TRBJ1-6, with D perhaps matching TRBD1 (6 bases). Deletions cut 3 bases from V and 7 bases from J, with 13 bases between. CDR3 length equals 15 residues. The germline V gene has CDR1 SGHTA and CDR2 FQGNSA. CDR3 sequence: CASSFLKGDNSPLHF. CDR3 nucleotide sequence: TGTGCCAGCAGCTTTCTTAAGGGGGACAATTCACCCCTCCACTTT. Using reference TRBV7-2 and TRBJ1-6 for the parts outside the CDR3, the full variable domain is GAGVSQSPSNKVTEKGKDVELRCDPISGHTALYWYRQSLGQGLEFLIYFQGNSAPDKSGLPSDRFSAERTGGSVSTLTIQRTQQEDSAVYLCASSFLKGDNSPLHFGNGTRLTVT.

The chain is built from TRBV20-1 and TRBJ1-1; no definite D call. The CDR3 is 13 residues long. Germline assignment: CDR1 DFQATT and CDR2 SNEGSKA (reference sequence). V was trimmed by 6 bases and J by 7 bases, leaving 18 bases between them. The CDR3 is CSAVGPGRLEAFF. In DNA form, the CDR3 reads TGCAGTGCCGTAGGCCCGGGGAGGCTTGAAGCTTTCTTT.

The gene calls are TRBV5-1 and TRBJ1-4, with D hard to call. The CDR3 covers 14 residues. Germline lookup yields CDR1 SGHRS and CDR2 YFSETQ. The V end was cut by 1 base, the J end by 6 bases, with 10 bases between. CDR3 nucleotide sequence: TGCGCCAGCAGCTTGTCTTCTGGCGATGAAAAACTGTTTTTT. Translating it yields CASSLSSGDEKLFF. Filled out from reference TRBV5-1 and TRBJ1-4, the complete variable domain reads KAGVTQTPRYLIKTRGQQVTLSCSPISGHRSVSWYQQTPGQGLQFLFEYFSETQRNKGNFPGRFSGRQFSNSRSEMNVSTLELGDSALYLCASSLSSGDEKLFFGSGTQLSVL.

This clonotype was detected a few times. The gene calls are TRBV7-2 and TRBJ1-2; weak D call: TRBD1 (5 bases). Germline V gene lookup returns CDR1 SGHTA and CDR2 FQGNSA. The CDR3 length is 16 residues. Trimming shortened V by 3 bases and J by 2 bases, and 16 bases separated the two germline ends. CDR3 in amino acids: CASSLTVSTPNYGYTF. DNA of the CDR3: TGTGCCAGCAGCTTGACAGTCTCTACGCCGAACTATGGCTACACCTTC.

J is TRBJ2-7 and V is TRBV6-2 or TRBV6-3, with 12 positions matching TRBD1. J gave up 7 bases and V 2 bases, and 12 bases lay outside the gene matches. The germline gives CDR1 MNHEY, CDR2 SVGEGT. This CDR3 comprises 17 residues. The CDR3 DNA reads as TGTGCCAGCAGTTACGCCCAACCGGGACAGGGGGCGGGAGAGCAGTACTTC. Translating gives CASSYAQPGQGAGEQYF.

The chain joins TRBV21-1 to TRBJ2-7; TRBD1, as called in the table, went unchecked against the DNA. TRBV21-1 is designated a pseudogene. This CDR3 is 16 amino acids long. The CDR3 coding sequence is TGTGCCAGCAGCAAAACGCCGAAGGGGGCCTCCTACGAGCAGTACTTC. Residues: CASSKTPKGASYEQYF.

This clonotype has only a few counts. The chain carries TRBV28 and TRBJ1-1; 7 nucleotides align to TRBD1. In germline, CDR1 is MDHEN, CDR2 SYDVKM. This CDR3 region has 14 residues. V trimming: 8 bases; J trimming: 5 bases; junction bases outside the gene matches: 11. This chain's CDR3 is CASAPTGEWTEAFF. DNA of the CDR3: TGTGCCAGCGCTCCCACAGGGGAGTGGACTGAAGCTTTCTTT.